The 10 T cell receptor beta chains below were found in one sample sequenced in a study of control samples from healthy donors and cancer patients. Method: immunoSEQ multiplex PCR; TCRdb's copy keeps in-frame clones and lacks some. The sample shows roughly 200,000 clones, around 93% of them seen only once. What was sequenced was blood. Receptors were obtained from a man younger than 35 in good health.

The V and J genes are TRBV7-8 and TRBJ2-7, with a possible D match to TRBD1 (7 bases). V was cut by 1 base and J by 4 bases, with 14 bases left in between. This CDR3 is 15 amino acids long. Germline V CDR1 and CDR2: SGHVS, FQNEAQ. The CDR3 DNA is TGTGCCAGCAGCTTAGGCGGGACAGATTTTTACGAGCAGTACTTC. Its translation: CASSLGGTDFYEQYF.

The J gene is TRBJ2-1, the V gene TRBV4-1; D possibly corresponds to TRBD2 (5 bases). Trimming removed 0 bases at V and 9 bases at J, with 15 bases between. Germline CDR1 is MGHRA and CDR2 is YSYEKL. The CDR3 runs 15 residues. CDR3: CASSQESVGRGEQFF. The CDR3 region has the DNA TGCGCCAGCAGCCAAGAGTCGGTCGGCCGGGGTGAGCAGTTCTTC.

The V gene is TRBV5-8, the J gene TRBJ2-1, with unresolved D. The CDR3 totals 12 residues. V was pared by 4 bases and J by 6 bases, with 8 bases between. Per germline, CDR1 SGHTS and CDR2 YDEGEE. Written as DNA, the CDR3 is TGTGCCAGCAGCCAGGACCGCAATGAGCAGTTCTTC. Translation gives CASSQDRNEQFF.

This clone was detected once. This chain connects TRBV19 to TRBJ1-5; D uncertain. The germline gives CDR1 LNHDA, CDR2 SQIVND (reference sequence). The CDR3 is 20 amino acids. Trimming left V 5 bases short and J 0 bases short, with 26 bases between. DNA of the CDR3: TGTGCCAGTAGTCGTACGTTCCGTCAACAGATTGGGTATAGCAATCAGCCCCAGCATTTT. It translates to CASSRTFRQQIGYSNQPQHF.

V gene TRBV27 combines with J gene TRBJ1-2, with D perhaps TRBD1 (5 bases). V shed 5 bases and J shed 5 bases, with 24 bases lying between them. This CDR3 contains 17 residues. Looked up from germline, CDR1 is MNHEY and CDR2 is SMNVEV (reference sequence). The CDR3 here is CASSPRQRPGIYYGYTF. The CDR3 DNA follows: TGTGCCAGCAGTCCTCGACAGCGGCCCGGGATATATTATGGCTACACCTTC.

This rearrangement joins TRBV10-3 to TRBJ2-5, with unresolved D. Germline V gene lookup returns CDR1 ENHRY and CDR2 SYGVKD. The length of the CDR3 is 13 residues. The germline V and J ends were trimmed by 2 bases and 5 bases, with 9 bases remaining between them. This CDR3 is CAISEGGMETQYF. The CDR3 DNA sequence: TGTGCCATCAGTGAGGGTGGGATGGAGACCCAGTACTTC.

The genes are TRBV28 and TRBJ2-3, with 10 nucleotides matching TRBD2. The CDR3 runs to 14 residues. Per germline, CDR1 MDHEN and CDR2 SYDVKM. The ends lost 5 bases at V and 4 bases at J; junction bases unmatched: 3. In nucleotides, the CDR3 is TGTGCCAGCAGTAGCGGGGGGGGTGCAGATACGCAGTATTTT. Protein sequence: CASSSGGGADTQYF.

V usage is TRBV5-4 and J usage is TRBJ2-1; TRBD2 aligns across 8 bases. The V and J ends lost 4 bases and 7 bases, in that order; junction bases with no gene match: 10. CDR1 is SGHNT, CDR2 YYREEE, per germline (reference sequence). This CDR3 region has 15 residues. CDR3 protein: CASSVGGAAKNEQFF. As DNA, the CDR3 is TGTGCCAGCAGCGTCGGGGGGGCGGCCAAGAATGAGCAGTTCTTC.

Note on this clone: Additional DNA sequences in this sample encode the identical CDR3. The V and J genes are TRBV6-5 and TRBJ2-5; D is undetermined. V was clipped by 6 bases and J by 4 bases, with 9 bases between them. The CDR3 is 12 residues long. Germline CDR1 is MNHEY and CDR2 is SVGAGI. The CDR3 DNA is TGTGCCAGCAGAGGAGCAGGAGAGACCCAGTACTTC. Its translation: CASRGAGETQYF.

The J gene is TRBJ1-4, the V gene TRBV7-8, with 9 nucleotides matching TRBD1. This CDR3 comprises 15 residues. Germline loops: CDR1 SGHVS, CDR2 FQNEAQ. With 5 bases clipped from V and 8 bases from J, the junction kept 9 bases outside the gene matches. The CDR3 spells CASSPRDREGEKLFF. The DNA for the CDR3 is TGTGCCAGCAGCCCTAGGGACAGGGAGGGGGAAAAACTGTTTTTT.